This T cell receptor (beta chain) was retrieved from a study of blood T cell repertoires in COVID-19. Study as a whole: Collection of acute and convalescent COVID-19 samples took place in the United States, Italy and Spain. The analysed material was cDNA or gDNA that came from T cells, B-cell-depleted T cells, or PBMCs.

In the authors' methods: Amplification with reference gene primers provided the estimates of nucleated cell counts. Method: immunoSEQ multiplex PCR; TCRdb's copy keeps in-frame clones and lacks some. That table supplies the V and J calls and clone size; D and trimming were determined from the DNA. The data show about 160,000 clones, 70% to 85% seen once. This CDR3 is built from 12 residues. Germline values: CDR1 WNHNN, CDR2 SYGVQD (reference sequence). Trimming removed 5 bases from V and 5 bases from J, with 6 bases in between. The chain employs TRBV10-1 and TRBJ2-2; no definite D call. Sequenced: peripheral blood. The sequence came from an elderly woman with acute or convalescent COVID-19. The CDR3 reads CASSPPTGELFF. CDR3 DNA: TGCGCCAGCAGTCCCCCAACCGGGGAGCTGTTTTTT.